This T cell receptor (beta chain) was sequenced in a study of cytomegalovirus exposure and HLA in healthy donors. The PCR made use of 60 Vbeta and 13 Jbeta primers. Clones were read by immunoSEQ multiplex PCR, and TCRdb kept only the in-frame ones, dropping some. This table has approximately 200,000 clones, over 70% appearing once. Per the germline V gene, CDR1 is SGHRS and CDR2 is YFSETQ. V lost 5 bases and J lost 5; bases outside the gene matches: 10. This CDR3 contains 15 residues. The chain has TRBV5-1 and TRBJ1-2, with 9 bases identical to TRBD1. The specimen sequenced was PBMCs. The clonotype originates from a woman between 18 and 30 years old in good health and CMV-seronegative. The chain's CDR3 is CASRTTGTGSYGYTF. CDR3 nucleotide sequence: TGCGCCAGCAGGACTACCGGGACAGGGTCATATGGCTACACCTTC.